The entry below gives a single T cell receptor (beta chain) sequence along with its context. Its antigen is not known. The read falls 3 residues short of the CDR3 end, and the missing part is taken from the germline J gene. This sample is part of a study of T cell clonality in common variable immunodeficiency. General study points: The cause of increased CVID clonality remains unclear without subpopulation sequencing. In common variable immunodeficiency, TCR beta chains reportedly carried fewer deletions and N-nucleotide insertions.

Control and CVID samples contributed equal amounts of genomic DNA. Profiled with immunoSEQ multiplex PCR; TCRdb holds only in-frame clones, not every one. The sample was found to contain approximately 21,000 clones, and every one recurs. Trimming removed 4 bases from V and 5 bases from J, with 8 bases in between. CDR1 is LNHDA, CDR2 SQIVND, per germline (reference sequence). The CDR3 contains 13 residues. The sequence was collected from a human donor with common variable immunodeficiency. This chain joins TRBV19 and TRBJ2-2, with D possibly matching TRBD2 (5 bases). Sequenced input: peripheral blood mononuclear cells. This chain's CDR3 is CASSTQRTGELFF. CDR3 DNA (partial): TGTGCCAGTAGTACCCAGCGGACCGGGGAG.